Following are 29 T cell receptor beta chains from one sample sequenced in a study of blood T cells in healthy people across ages. A second roughly 6 to 12 cycle PCR used barcoded and J-beta primers. TCRdb analysed the 5' RACE reads with MiXCR anew, one entry per CDR3 protein. The data show about 1,400,000 distinct CDR3 sequences, 42% seen once. The sample comprised blood. These receptors originate from a woman aged 18-35 years in good health.

The table lists this clonotype with a few counts. The V call is TRBV20-1, the J call TRBJ1-2; TRBD1 might be the D (6 bases). Germline loops: CDR1 DFQATT, CDR2 SNEGSKA (reference sequence). Trimming took 3 bases from V and 5 from J, leaving 13 bases between them. The CDR3 is 13 residues long. Here the CDR3 reads CSASRTDLYGYTF. The CDR3 nucleotides are TGCAGTGCTAGCCGGACAGACCTATATGGCTACACCTTC.

The V and J genes are TRBV28 and TRBJ2-5; 9 nucleotides line up with TRBD2. CDR1 and CDR2 from the germline V gene are MDHEN and SYDVKM. Trimming cost V 6 bases and J 4 bases; bases outside gene matches: 6. CDR3 size: 14 residues. This chain's CDR3 is CASRPAGGGETQYF. CDR3 DNA: TGTGCCAGCAGACCAGCGGGGGGCGGAGAGACCCAGTACTTC.

This clonotype was seen more than once but under ten times. The V call is TRBV12-3 or TRBV12-4, the J call TRBJ2-3; TRBD2 matches 11 bases. The CDR3 sequence is 15 residues long. J lost 5 bases, V lost 3 bases, and 4 bases had no gene match. The DNA of the CDR3 is TGTGCCAGCAGTTTTACTAGCGGGAGTTTAGATACGCAGTATTTT. It encodes CASSFTSGSLDTQYF.

This clonotype appeared a few times. The chain couples TRBV5-1 to TRBJ2-3; 8 positions match TRBD2. After removal of 7 bases from V and 3 bases from J, the junction contained 7 bases not matched to a gene. CDR1 and CDR2 (germline): SGHRS, YFSETQ. The CDR3 has 14 amino acids. Here the CDR3 reads CASRSGGPTDTQYF. DNA for the CDR3: TGCGCCAGCCGAAGCGGGGGACCTACAGATACGCAGTATTTT.

This clonotype was found a few times. The J gene is TRBJ2-7, the V gene TRBV5-1, with 7 bases fitting TRBD1. Germline CDR1 is SGHRS and CDR2 is YFSETQ. The CDR3 totals 16 residues. V gave up 0 bases and J gave up 1 base; unmatched junction bases: 7. CDR3 region: CASSLGDSLVSYEQYF. CDR3 in DNA: TGCGCCAGCAGCTTGGGGGACAGTTTAGTTTCCTACGAGCAGTACTTC.

The chain has TRBV18 and TRBJ2-1; 13 bases align to TRBD2. V trimming: 6 bases; J trimming: 4 bases; junction bases outside the gene matches: 3. Per the germline V gene, CDR1 is KGHSH and CDR2 is LQKENI. This CDR3 contains 15 residues. The CDR3 loop is CASSGTSGMYNEQFF. The CDR3 DNA reads as TGTGCCAGCTCCGGGACTAGCGGGATGTACAATGAGCAGTTCTTC.

This clonotype appeared a few times. The CDR3 sequence: CATSRQRSSYEQYF. CDR3 bases: TGTGCCACCAGCAGGCAGCGGAGCTCCTACGAGCAGTACTTC. The V call is TRBV15, the J call TRBJ2-7; D is possibly TRBD2 (5 bases). In germline, CDR1 is LNHNV, CDR2 YYDKDF (reference sequence). V was trimmed by 3 bases and J by 0 bases, leaving 9 bases between them. The CDR3 totals 14 residues. The whole variable domain, remainder taken from reference TRBV15 and TRBJ2-7, is DAMVIQNPRYQVTQFGKPVTLSCSQTLNHNVMYWYQQKSSQAPKLLFHYYDKDFNNEADTPDNFQSRRPNTSFCFLDIRSPGLGDTAMYLCATSRQRSSYEQYFGPGTRLTVT.

V usage is TRBV28 and J usage is TRBJ2-7, with 7 bases aligning to TRBD1. V shed 5 bases, J shed 3 bases, and the junction held 10 bases outside the gene matches. Germline V gene data show CDR1 as MDHEN and CDR2 as SYDVKM. The CDR3 is 15 amino acids. The DNA for the CDR3 is TGTGCCAGCAGTCCCGCAGCCCGACAGGGCTACGAGCAGTACTTC. Its translation is CASSPAARQGYEQYF.

The V call is TRBV20-1, the J call TRBJ2-1, with TRBD1 matching over 7 bases. Germline V lookup: CDR1 DFQATT, CDR2 SNEGSKA (reference sequence). J was trimmed by 9 bases and V by 0 bases; bases with no gene match: 20. CDR3 length: 18 amino acids. This CDR3 reads CSARDWGPGWTGPPEQFF. As DNA, the CDR3 is TGCAGTGCTAGAGATTGGGGGCCCGGGTGGACAGGTCCCCCTGAGCAGTTCTTC.

This clonotype appeared a few times. J is TRBJ2-3 and V is TRBV2, with 8 bases aligning to TRBD2. Germline-derived CDR1 and CDR2 are SNHLY and FYNNEI. This CDR3 is built from 14 residues. After removal of 8 bases from V and 2 bases from J, the junction contained 6 bases not matched to a gene. The CDR3 reads CASYSGALTDTQYF. The CDR3 nucleotides are TGTGCCAGCTATAGCGGGGCGCTCACAGATACGCAGTATTTT.

In this sample, this clonotype turned up a few times. A read error may produce the germline difference seen at one junction end. This chain connects TRBV10-3 to TRBJ2-3; TRBD2 agrees at 7 bases. CDR3 length equals 17 residues. Germline V lookup: CDR1 ENHRY, CDR2 SYGVKD. CDR3 bases: TGCGCCATCAGTGATACCCGGACTAGAACTAGCACAGATACGCAGTATTTT. Translating gives CAISDTRTRTSTDTQYF.

The chain employs TRBV29-1 and TRBJ2-1; D is possibly TRBD2 (5 bases). Germline CDR1 reads SQVTM; CDR2 reads ANQGSEA. The CDR3 contains 13 residues. V dropped 6 bases and J dropped 6 bases, with 15 bases sitting between them. CDR3 amino acids: CSVRPLAPNEQFF. CDR3 bases: TGCAGCGTGCGACCGCTAGCTCCCAATGAGCAGTTCTTC.

This chain joins TRBV6-1 and TRBJ2-1; possible D gene TRBD1, 6 bases. The length of the CDR3 is 15 residues. Germline loops: CDR1 MNHNS, CDR2 SASEGT. V lost 2 bases and J 8 bases, leaving 16 bases between the germline ends. The CDR3 bases are TGTGCCAGCAGTGAAAATCTCGGCAGGGGCGATGAGCAGTTCTTC. This gives the protein CASSENLGRGDEQFF.

The chain uses TRBV20-1 and TRBJ2-4; D is unresolved. Trimming shortened V by 3 bases and J by 5 bases, and 8 bases separated the two germline ends. There are 12 residues in the CDR3. Germline V gene sequence: CDR1 DFQATT, CDR2 SNEGSKA (reference sequence). CDR3 sequence (DNA): TGCAGTGCTAGGAGTCGGGAAAACATTCAGTACTTC. It is translated as CSARSRENIQYF.

In this sample, this clonotype turned up once. DNA for the CDR3: TGCGCCAGCAGCTTGACAGGGTATAACTCCTACAATGAGCAGTACTTC. This gives the protein CASSLTGYNSYNEQYF. The genes are TRBV5-1 and TRBJ2-7; a possible D gene is TRBD1 (6 bases). This CDR3 has 16 residues. V gave up 1 base and J gave up 7 bases, with 21 bases separating them. CDR1 is SGHRS, CDR2 YFSETQ, per germline.

The rearrangement joins TRBV5-6 to TRBJ2-7, with 7 bases fitting TRBD1. From germline, CDR1 is SGHDT and CDR2 YYEEEE. There are 15 residues in the CDR3. J gave up 0 bases and V 6 bases, and 9 bases lay outside the gene matches. The chain's CDR3 is CASKPTGHYSYEQYF. CDR3 in DNA: TGTGCCAGCAAACCGACAGGGCACTACTCCTACGAGCAGTACTTC.

The rearrangement links TRBV11-2 to TRBJ2-7; D possibly corresponds to TRBD2 (5 bases). The last part of the DNA fits TRBJ2-5 better; the J call may be wrong. Germline CDR1 SGHAT, CDR2 FQNNGV. The CDR3 is made up of 16 amino acids. CDR3 sequence: CASSFRGTPLRETQYF. CDR3 DNA sequence: TGTGCCAGCAGCTTCCGGGGTACTCCCCTAAGAGAGACCCAGTACTTC.

This clonotype was observed a handful of times. The chain is built from TRBV6-2 or TRBV6-3 and TRBJ1-5; 8 nucleotides line up with TRBD1. V lost 3 bases and J lost 5; bases outside the gene matches: 6. Looked up from germline, CDR1 is MNHEY and CDR2 is SVGEGT. This CDR3 contains 15 residues. CDR3 residues: CASSYWTGMDQPQHF. The CDR3 DNA is TGTGCCAGCAGTTATTGGACAGGGATGGATCAGCCCCAGCATTTT.

This clonotype was found a few times. The chain employs TRBV5-1 and TRBJ1-2; D is unresolved. CDR1 SGHRS and CDR2 YFSETQ come from the germline V gene. The V end lost 4 bases, the J end lost 2 bases, and 12 bases lay between the germline ends. CDR3 length: 14 amino acids. The DNA for the CDR3 is TGCGCCAGCAGCCTACACGACGGCAACTATGGCTACACCTTC. Encoded protein: CASSLHDGNYGYTF.

Of note for this clonotype: This could be a read error, since a much larger clone is one nucleotide away. The chain employs TRBV5-1 and TRBJ2-5; 9 positions match TRBD2. With the DNA end fitting TRBJ2-7 better, the J assignment may be wrong. Looked up from germline, CDR1 is SGHRS and CDR2 is YFSETQ. The CDR3 has 15 amino acids. The chain's CDR3 is CASSLNRAGGYEQYF. The CDR3 DNA sequence: TGCGCCAGCAGCTTGAACCGAGCGGGGGGATACGAGCAGTACTTC.

To note about this clonotype: Germline is not matched at one junction end, which may reflect a read error. The chain combines TRBV7-9 with TRBJ2-1; D unresolved. The CDR3 covers 15 residues. Germline V gene lookup returns CDR1 SEHNR and CDR2 FQNEAQ (reference sequence). The CDR3 coding sequence is TGTGCCAGCAGCTTCCAGATAAGCTCCTACGATGAGCAGTTCTTC. Encoded protein: CASSFQISSYDEQFF.

The rearrangement links TRBV9 to TRBJ1-2; 8 bases map to TRBD1. The V and J ends lost 4 bases and 4 bases, in that order; junction bases with no gene match: 9. Germline V gives CDR1 SGDLS, CDR2 YYNGEE. The CDR3 consists of 15 residues. The CDR3 nucleotides are TGTGCCAGCAGCTCCGGGGGACAGGTGGGCTATGGCTACACCTTC. Protein product: CASSSGGQVGYGYTF.

For this clonotype: The junction differs from germline at one of its ends, possibly a read error. J is TRBJ2-7 and V is TRBV5-4, with 8 bases identical to TRBD1. Germline CDR1 is SGHNT and CDR2 is YYREEE (reference sequence). The CDR3 covers 15 residues. CDR3 sequence: CGTDEAGGLTYEQYF. In DNA, the CDR3 is TGCGGAACCGATGAAGCAGGGGGCTTGACCTACGAGCAGTACTTC. Using reference TRBV5-4 and TRBJ2-7 for the parts outside the CDR3, the full variable domain is ETGVTQSPTHLIKTRGQQVTLRCSSQSGHNTVSWYQQALGQGPQFIFQYYREEENGRGNFPPRFSGLQFPNYSSELNVNALELDDSALYLCGTDEAGGLTYEQYFGPGTRLTVT.

This chain links TRBV5-6 with TRBJ2-1; TRBD2 matches 11 bases. Looked up from germline, CDR1 is SGHDT and CDR2 is YYEEEE. V lost 2 bases and J lost 7; bases outside the gene matches: 2. The CDR3 runs 14 residues. This CDR3 reads CASSFWTSGNEQFF. CDR3 bases: TGTGCCAGCAGCTTTTGGACTAGCGGGAATGAGCAGTTCTTC.

The J gene is TRBJ2-5, the V gene TRBV12-3 or TRBV12-4; 8 nucleotides agree with TRBD1. The J call could be wrong; TRBJ2-7 is a better fit for the DNA end. The CDR3 has 15 amino acids. The CDR3 DNA reads TGTGCCAGCAGTTTCGACAGGGGCATCCCCTACGAGCAGTACTTC. Translated: CASSFDRGIPYEQYF.

This clonotype showed up just a few times. This chain links TRBV27 with TRBJ1-1, with D hard to call. Germline-derived CDR1 and CDR2 are MNHEY and SMNVEV (reference sequence). Trimming took off 6 bases at V and 1 base at J, with 12 bases between the two ends. The CDR3 is 14 residues long. In nucleotides, the CDR3 is TGTGCCAGCAGGCTTCGGGGTAAGAACACTGAAGCTTTCTTT. As protein: CASRLRGKNTEAFF.

The CDR3 here is CASSFYQGAVEDNEQYF. The CDR3 region has the DNA TGTGCCAGCAGCTTCTATCAGGGGGCTGTCGAAGACAATGAGCAGTACTTC. V and J are TRBV3-1 and TRBJ2-5; 8 nucleotides line up with TRBD1. CDR3 length equals 17 residues. V lost 5 bases and J lost 11; bases outside the gene matches: 22. The germline V gene encodes CDR1 LGHDT and CDR2 YNNKEL (reference sequence).

The chain combines TRBV12-3 or TRBV12-4 with TRBJ1-1; 9 positions match TRBD1. V dropped 7 bases and J dropped 3; count of bases not matched to a gene: 9. The CDR3 covers 15 residues. CDR3 residues: CASTRTGVLYTEAFF. CDR3 nucleotides: TGTGCCAGCACCAGGACAGGGGTTTTGTACACTGAAGCTTTCTTT.

The J gene is TRBJ2-1, the V gene TRBV28; D not resolved. Germline lookup yields CDR1 MDHEN and CDR2 SYDVKM. The V end lost 4 bases, the J end lost 8 bases, and 18 bases lay between the germline ends. The CDR3 is 15 amino acids. In DNA, the CDR3 is TGTGCCAGCAGTTCCCTAAGGATCGGGCACGATGAGCAGTTCTTC. Encoded protein: CASSSLRIGHDEQFF.